The sequence of this T cell receptor beta chain was determined in a study of metastatic and nonmetastatic thyroid tumors. Study in general: From malignant and benign thyroid patients, repertoires in blood and in tumor or nodule tissue were compared. The study's findings and limits: According to reports, the diversity of TCR beta was significantly higher in malignant thyroid tumors than in benign nodules, and this held in both blood and tumor samples.

In its sample, this clone was seen many times. Its antigen remains unknown. Authors' processing steps: A papillary thyroid cancer distant-metastasis classifier was built from CDR3 differences across clinicopathological groups. From the PCR reads, TCRdb re-called clones with MiXCR. Here the V and J calls rest on TCRdb's processing, not on the authors' analysis. The sample lists about 8,000 clones, approximately 23% occurring once. Per germline, CDR1 DFQATT and CDR2 SNEGSKA (reference sequence). The CDR3 covers 12 residues. The ends were cut back, 5 bases at V and 5 bases at J, with 13 bases in the middle. Ahead of thyroid surgery, no patient had received treatment of any kind.

The chain couples TRBV20-1 to TRBJ2-7, with D possibly being TRBD2 (6 bases). The specimen was tumor tissue. This receptor was identified in a female donor with papillary thyroid cancer or a benign thyroid nodule (not recorded which). Some clones in this sample may be carry-over from other donors' samples. The DNA for the CDR3 is TGCAGTGCTGCGGGACCGGGGCACGAGCAGTACTTC. Protein sequence: CSAAGPGHEQYF.